The rows below give T cell receptor beta chains drawn from one sample of a study of shared T cell receptors in the human thymus. The repertoire was sequenced with immunoSEQ multiplex PCR; TCRdb's copy has only in-frame clones and lacks some. The table records some 400,000 clones, more than 85% of them present only once. What was sequenced was thymocytes. The receptors here all came from a human donor. The CDR3 runs from the conserved cysteine through the conserved F or W. D genes are given only for firm matches. Clone size is not always given. Where it is, it says once, few, many or a class for expanded clones.

V gene	J gene	clone size	D gene	CDR3 DNA	CDR3 protein
TRBV29-1	TRBJ1-1	-	-	TGCAGCGTTGATCTTGCGGGATGGGGCACTGAAGCTTTCTTT	CSVDLAGWGTEAFF
TRBV19	TRBJ1-4	once	-	TGTGCCAGTAGTATTTTGGGTGCCACTAATGAAAAACTGTTTTTT	CASSILGATNEKLFF
TRBV27	TRBJ2-3	once	TRBD2	TGTGCCAGCAGTTCGACTAGCGGGAGTATCTTATCACCCCTGGGTACGCAGTATTTT	CASSSTSGSILSPLGTQYF
TRBV7-3	TRBJ2-1	-	TRBD1	TGTGCCAGCAGCCGTACCGGGACAGGGTCGTACAATGAGCAGTTCTTC	CASSRTGTGSYNEQFF
TRBV14	TRBJ2-5	-	-	TGTGCCAGCAGCCATCCCGTAGGGGAGACCCAGTACTTC	CASSHPVGETQYF
TRBV7-9	TRBJ1-1	-	TRBD1	TGTGCCAGCAGCCCACTTACCGACAACAGGGGAGGTAACACTGAAGCTTTCTTT	CASSPLTDNRGGNTEAFF
TRBV7-9	TRBJ2-5	once	-	TGTGCCAGCAGCTTAGGAGGGGGCCCCGGGAGGGCCCAAGAGACCCAGTACTTC	CASSLGGGPGRAQETQYF
TRBV4-3	TRBJ2-5	-	-	TGCGCCAGCAGCCAAGTCCTTCAAGAGACCCAGTACTTC	CASSQVLQETQYF
TRBV27	TRBJ2-7	-	TRBD2	TGTGCCAGCAGCCCAGGACTAGCGGGGTATTACGAGCAGTACTTC	CASSPGLAGYYEQYF
TRBV9	TRBJ2-3	-	TRBD2	TGTGCCAGCAGCCAGACTAGCGGGCAACCCACAGATACGCAGTATTTT	CASSQTSGQPTDTQYF
TRBV28	TRBJ1-2	-	-	TGTGCCAGCAGTTTAGCGGGGGGCGCGTATGGCTACACCTTC	CASSLAGGAYGYTF
TRBV11-1	TRBJ2-3	-	-	TGTGCCAGCAGCTTAGACGACGGGGGCGGCACAGATACGCAGTATTTT	CASSLDDGGGTDTQYF
TRBV18	TRBJ2-1	-	-	TGTGCCAGCTCACCCCTAGCCTCCGGCCCCAATGAGCAGTTCTTC	CASSPLASGPNEQFF
TRBV28	TRBJ1-1	-	-	TGTGCCAGCAGTTTACTAGGCAGGGGAGGGTCCATGAACACTGAAGCTTTCTTT	CASSLLGRGGSMNTEAFF
TRBV5-1	TRBJ2-1	-	-	TGCGCCAGCAGCTTGGCCGAGGGTCTACCCCGGGACAATGAGCAGTTCTTC	CASSLAEGLPRDNEQFF
TRBV30	TRBJ2-2	-	-	TGTGCCTGTGACTTAACAGGGAATTCAAGGACCGGGGAGCTGTTTTTT	CACDLTGNSRTGELFF
TRBV27	TRBJ2-5	-	TRBD1	TGTGCCAGCAGTTTATTTACTTACAGGGGAAGAAAGACCCAGTACTTC	CASSLFTYRGRKTQYF
TRBV10-3	TRBJ2-2	-	TRBD2	TGTGCCATGCGGGATCTAGCGGGAGTATCCGGGGAGCTGTTTTTT	CAMRDLAGVSGELFF
TRBV4-1	TRBJ1-5	-	TRBD1	TGCGCCAGCAGCCCACGCGGACAGGAAAGTAGCAATCAGCCCCAGCATTTT	CASSPRGQESSNQPQHF
TRBV19	TRBJ2-2	once	TRBD2	TGTGCCAGTAGTTTCCTCGGGCTAGCGGGACTAGTAGGTGACACCGGGGAGCTGTTTTTT	CASSFLGLAGLVGDTGELFF
TRBV5-1	TRBJ2-4	-	-	TGCGCCAGCAGCTTGACCAGGAGCGACACCTTAGCCAAAAACATTCAGTACTTC	CASSLTRSDTLAKNIQYF
TRBV11-2	TRBJ2-5	-	-	TGTGCCAGCAGCTTAGGGAGAGACGCCCAGTACTTC	CASSLGRDAQYF
TRBV29-1	TRBJ1-2	-	-	TGCAGCGTTGAAGTCAGGAACTATGGCTACACCTTC	CSVEVRNYGYTF
TRBV21-1	TRBJ2-5	-	-	TGTGCCAGCAGCAAAGGCCCTGATACACGGGGAGAGACCCAGTACTTC	CASSKGPDTRGETQYF
TRBV21-1	TRBJ2-1	-	-	TGTGGGGGCCTACCATGCTCCGCCTACAATGAGCAGTTCTTC	CGGLPCSAYNEQFF
TRBV10-1	TRBJ2-3	-	-	TGCGCCAGCAGTGAAACAGGTCTCACAGATACGCAGTATTTT	CASSETGLTDTQYF
TRBV27	TRBJ1-5	-	-	TGTGCCAGCAGGGGGCAGATAGGACAGCCCCAGCATTTT	CASRGQIGQPQHF
TRBV18	TRBJ2-6	-	TRBD1	TGTGCCAGCTCAAACGTTCGAGTGGCAGGGGGCCACTTCTCTGGGGCCAACGTCCTGACTTTC	CASSNVRVAGGHFSGANVLTF
TRBV28	TRBJ2-7	once	-	TGTGCCAGCAGTTTAACGACAGGCATCTCCTACGAGCAGTACTTC	CASSLTTGISYEQYF
TRBV28	TRBJ2-7	-	-	TGTGCCAGCAGTTTATGCATGAGTAATCACTCCTACGAGCAGTACTTC	CASSLCMSNHSYEQYF
TRBV20-1	TRBJ2-1	-	TRBD1	TGCAGTGCCCAGACAGGGAATGAGCAGTTCTTC	CSAQTGNEQFF
TRBV27	TRBJ1-4	-	-	TGTGCCAGCAGACCGGACAGCCGTAATGAAAAACTGTTTTTT	CASRPDSRNEKLFF
TRBV5-6	TRBJ2-4	-	TRBD1	TGTGCCAGCAGCTTGGTGGACAGGACACCACTAGCCAAAAACATTCAGTACTTC	CASSLVDRTPLAKNIQYF
TRBV5-6	TRBJ2-7	-	TRBD2	TGTGCCAGCAGCTTGGCCGATTGGAGCAGCGGGAGGGCCAACGAGCAGTACTTC	CASSLADWSSGRANEQYF
TRBV7-2	TRBJ1-5	-	TRBD1	TGTGCCAGCAGCTTAGCCGGGACAGGGGTGGATGAGCCCCAGCATTTT	CASSLAGTGVDEPQHF
TRBV20-1	TRBJ1-1	-	-	TGCAGTGCAGGGACAAATGAAGCTTTCTTT	CSAGTNEAFF
TRBV6-1	TRBJ1-4	-	-	TGTGCCAGCGTTATGGACTTACCAACTAATGAAAAACTGTTTTTT	CASVMDLPTNEKLFF